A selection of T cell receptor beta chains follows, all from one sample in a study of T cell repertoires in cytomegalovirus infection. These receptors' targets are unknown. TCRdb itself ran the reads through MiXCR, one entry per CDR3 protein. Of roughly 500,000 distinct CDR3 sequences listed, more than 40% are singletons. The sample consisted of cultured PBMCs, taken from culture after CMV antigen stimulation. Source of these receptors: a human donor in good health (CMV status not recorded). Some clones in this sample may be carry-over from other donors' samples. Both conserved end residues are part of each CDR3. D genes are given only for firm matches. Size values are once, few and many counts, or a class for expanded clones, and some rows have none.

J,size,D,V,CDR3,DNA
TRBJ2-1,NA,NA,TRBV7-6,CASSPADRGDEQFF,TGTGCCAGCAGCCCAGCCGATAGGGGCGATGAGCAGTTCTTC
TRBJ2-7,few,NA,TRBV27,CASSRSGQSYEQYF,TGTGCCAGCAGTCGCTCGGGACAATCCTACGAGCAGTACTTC
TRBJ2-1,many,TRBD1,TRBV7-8,CASSPGTGGGYSYNEQFF,TGTGCCAGCAGCCCAGGGACAGGGGGGGGATACTCCTACAATGAGCAGTTCTTC
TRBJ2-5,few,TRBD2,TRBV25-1,CASSESVKTSGKLAQYF,TGTGCCAGCAGTGAATCCGTAAAGACTAGCGGGAAGTTGGCCCAGTACTTC
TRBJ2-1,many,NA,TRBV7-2,CASSATYNEQFF,TGTGCCAGCAGCGCGACATACAATGAGCAGTTCTTC
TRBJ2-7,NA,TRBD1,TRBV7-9,CASSGSMDRAHEQYF,TGTGCCAGCTCTGGTAGTATGGACAGGGCCCACGAGCAGTACTTC
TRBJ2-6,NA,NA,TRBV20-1,CSAISKGSGANVLTF,TGCAGTGCTATCTCAAAGGGATCTGGGGCCAACGTCCTGACTTTC
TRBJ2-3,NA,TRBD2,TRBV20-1,CSASWRGGASDTQYF,TGCAGTGCTAGTTGGCGCGGGGGGGCCTCAGATACGCAGTATTTT
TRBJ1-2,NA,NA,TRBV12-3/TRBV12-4,CASTRSGTLGYTF,TGTGCCAGCACCCGAAGCGGGACCTTAGGCTACACCTTC
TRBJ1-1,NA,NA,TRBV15,CATSRVGRLGVPEAFF,TGTGCCACCAGCAGAGTTGGTCGGCTGGGGGTACCTGAAGCTTTCTTT
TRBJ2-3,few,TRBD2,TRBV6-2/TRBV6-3,CASSQSGGANTQYF,TGTGCCAGCAGCCAAAGCGGGGGAGCGAATACGCAGTATTTT
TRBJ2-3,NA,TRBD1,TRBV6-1,CASRIGTGPYTQYF,TGTGCCAGCAGAATCGGGACAGGACCATATACGCAGTATTTT